This TCR beta chain was identified in a study of T cell responses to AZD1222 COVID-19 vaccine. Background on the study: Second-dose intervals of approximately 4 or approximately 12 weeks were pooled. General study results and limits: Among those given AZD1222, only 5 to 7 were seropositive at baseline. A rise in Spike-specific TCR breadth and depth followed two AZD1222 doses. A mostly white British donor set with more females was recruited, and clonal diversity was possibly underestimated.

Worth noting for this clone: The antigen is undetermined.

Profiled with immunoSEQ multiplex PCR; TCRdb holds only in-frame clones, not every one. Of 130,000 to 150,000 clones listed, 90% were seen once; the top ten hold around 3.6%. The CDR3 totals 12 residues. The V gene's germline CDR1 is SNHLY and CDR2 FYNNEI. V lost 6 bases and J lost 4, with 7 bases in between. This receptor was identified in an adult in good health. The chain combines TRBV2 with TRBJ2-1, with a tentative D call TRBD2 (6 bases). Material: peripheral blood, obtained on day 0 of AZD1222 vaccination. CDR3 DNA: TGTGCCAGCAGGGGAGGATACAATGAGCAGTTCTTC. Translation: CASRGGYNEQFF.